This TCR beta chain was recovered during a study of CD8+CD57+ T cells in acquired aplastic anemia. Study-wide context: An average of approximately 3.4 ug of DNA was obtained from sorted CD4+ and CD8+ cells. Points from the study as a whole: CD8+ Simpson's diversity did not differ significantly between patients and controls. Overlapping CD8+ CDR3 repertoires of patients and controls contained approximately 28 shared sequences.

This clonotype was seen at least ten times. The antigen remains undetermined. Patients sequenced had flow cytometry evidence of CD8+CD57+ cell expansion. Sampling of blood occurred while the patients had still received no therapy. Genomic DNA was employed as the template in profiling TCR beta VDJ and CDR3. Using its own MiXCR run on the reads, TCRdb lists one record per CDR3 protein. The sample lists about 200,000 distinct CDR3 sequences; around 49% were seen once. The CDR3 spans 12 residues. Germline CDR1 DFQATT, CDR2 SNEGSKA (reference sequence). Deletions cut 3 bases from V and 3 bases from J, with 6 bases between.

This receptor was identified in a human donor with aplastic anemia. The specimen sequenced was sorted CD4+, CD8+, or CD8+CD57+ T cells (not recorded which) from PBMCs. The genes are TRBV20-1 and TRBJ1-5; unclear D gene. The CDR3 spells CSASRHNQPQHF. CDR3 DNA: TGCAGTGCTAGCAGACACAATCAGCCCCAGCATTTT.